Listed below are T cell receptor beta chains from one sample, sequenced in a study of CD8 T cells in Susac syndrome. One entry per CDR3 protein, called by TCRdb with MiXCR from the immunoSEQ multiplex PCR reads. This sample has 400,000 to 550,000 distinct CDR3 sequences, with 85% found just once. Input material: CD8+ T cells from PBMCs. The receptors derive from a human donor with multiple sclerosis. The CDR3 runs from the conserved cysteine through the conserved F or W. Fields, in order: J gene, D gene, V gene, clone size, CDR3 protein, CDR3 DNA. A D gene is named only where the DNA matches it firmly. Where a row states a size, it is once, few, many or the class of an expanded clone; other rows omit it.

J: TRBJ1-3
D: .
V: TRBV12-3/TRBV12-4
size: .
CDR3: CASSFNHEAPPATIYF
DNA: TGTGCCAGCAGTTTCAATCACGAGGCTCCCCCCGCCACCATATATTTT

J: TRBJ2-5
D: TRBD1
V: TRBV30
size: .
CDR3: CAWDGQGRESQYF
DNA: TGTGCCTGGGACGGACAGGGAAGAGAATCCCAGTACTTC

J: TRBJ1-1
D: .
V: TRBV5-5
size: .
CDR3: CASSLVGTLNTEAFF
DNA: TGTGCCAGCAGCTTGGTGGGCACCCTGAACACTGAAGCTTTCTTT

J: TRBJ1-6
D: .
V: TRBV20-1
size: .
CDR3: CSVPVGGLNYNSPLHF
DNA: TGCAGTGTCCCTGTGGGGGGCTTAAACTATAATTCACCCCTCCACTTT

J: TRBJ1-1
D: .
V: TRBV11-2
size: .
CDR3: CASSPTLLNTEAFF
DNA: TGTGCCAGCAGCCCAACTCTACTGAACACTGAAGCTTTCTTT

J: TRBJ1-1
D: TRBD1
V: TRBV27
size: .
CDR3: CASSHRDLRTGNTEAFF
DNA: TGTGCCAGCAGTCACCGTGACCTTCGGACAGGGAACACTGAAGCTTTCTTT

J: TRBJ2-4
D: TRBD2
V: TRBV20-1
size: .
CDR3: CSARDPSSGSWWDIQYF
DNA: TGCAGTGCTAGAGATCCGAGTAGCGGGAGTTGGTGGGACATTCAGTACTTC

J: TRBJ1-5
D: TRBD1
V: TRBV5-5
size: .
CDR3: CASSLVPGQGGNQPQHF
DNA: TGTGCCAGCAGCTTGGTTCCGGGACAGGGTGGAAATCAGCCCCAGCATTTT

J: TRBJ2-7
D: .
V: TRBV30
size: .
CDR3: CAWTTGDLYEQYF
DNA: TGTGCCTGGACCACCGGGGATCTCTACGAGCAGTACTTC

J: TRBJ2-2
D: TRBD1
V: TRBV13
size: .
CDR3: CASSLFDRGPGELFF
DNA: TGTGCCAGCAGCTTATTCGACAGGGGGCCCGGGGAGCTGTTTTTT

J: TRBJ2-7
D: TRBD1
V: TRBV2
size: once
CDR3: CANRGSAYEQYF
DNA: TGTGCCAACAGGGGATCGGCCTACGAGCAGTACTTC

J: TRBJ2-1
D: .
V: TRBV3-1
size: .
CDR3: CASSQGGGPINEQFF
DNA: TGTGCCAGCAGCCAAGGAGGAGGCCCTATCAATGAGCAGTTCTTC

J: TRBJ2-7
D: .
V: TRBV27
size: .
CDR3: CASSLSQETMYEQYF
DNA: TGTGCCAGCAGTTTATCGCAGGAAACTATGTACGAGCAGTACTTC

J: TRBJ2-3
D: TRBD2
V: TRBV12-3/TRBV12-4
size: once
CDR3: CASSLISGGRTDTQYF
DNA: TGTGCCAGCAGTTTAATTAGCGGGGGCCGCACAGATACGCAGTATTTT

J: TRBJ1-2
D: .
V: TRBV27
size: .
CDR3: CASRGGTLFGYTF
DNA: TGTGCCAGCAGGGGGGGGACCCTCTTTGGCTACACCTTC

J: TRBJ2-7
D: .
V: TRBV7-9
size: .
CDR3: CASSSGTDPYEQYF
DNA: TGTGCCAGCAGCTCCGGGACCGACCCCTACGAGCAGTACTTC

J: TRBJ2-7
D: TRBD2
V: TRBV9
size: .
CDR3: CASSVEGSGDSYEQYF
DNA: TGTGCCAGCAGCGTAGAAGGTAGCGGGGACTCCTACGAGCAGTACTTC

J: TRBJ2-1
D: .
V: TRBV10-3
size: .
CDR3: CAISTSFRAVDNEQFF
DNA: TGTGCCATCAGCACCTCTTTCAGGGCAGTTGACAATGAGCAGTTCTTC

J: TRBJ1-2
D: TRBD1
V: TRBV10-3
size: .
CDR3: CAISGVAGQGRDGYTF
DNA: TGTGCCATCAGTGGAGTCGCCGGACAGGGGAGAGATGGCTACACCTTC

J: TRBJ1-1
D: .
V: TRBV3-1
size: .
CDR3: CASGYRNTEAFF
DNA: TGTGCCAGCGGCTACAGGAACACTGAAGCTTTCTTT

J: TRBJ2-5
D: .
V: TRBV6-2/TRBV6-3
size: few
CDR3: CASSWGRREQETQYF
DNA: TGTGCCAGCAGTTGGGGAAGAAGGGAACAAGAGACCCAGTACTTC

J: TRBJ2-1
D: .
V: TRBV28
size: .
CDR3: CASSLPEVPAIGNEQFF
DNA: TGTGCCAGCAGCCTACCCGAGGTTCCGGCCATTGGCAATGAGCAGTTCTTC

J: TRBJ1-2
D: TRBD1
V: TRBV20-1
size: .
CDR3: CSAPDRVYGYTF
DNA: TGCAGTGCTCCCGACAGGGTCTATGGCTACACCTTC

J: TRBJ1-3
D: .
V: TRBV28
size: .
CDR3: CASSFDGDSGNTIYF
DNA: TGTGCCAGCAGTTTCGACGGTGACTCTGGAAACACCATATATTTT

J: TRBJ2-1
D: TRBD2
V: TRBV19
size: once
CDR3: CASSSGLAGGLRDNEQFF
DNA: TGTGCCAGCTCGAGCGGACTAGCGGGGGGGCTCCGGGACAATGAGCAGTTCTTC

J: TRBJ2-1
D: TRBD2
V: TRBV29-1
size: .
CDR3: CSVAGLAGANEQFF
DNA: TGCAGCGTTGCGGGACTAGCGGGAGCGAATGAGCAGTTCTTC

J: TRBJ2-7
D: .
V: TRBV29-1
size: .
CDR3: CSVEEESSYEQYF
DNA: TGCAGCGTTGAGGAGGAAAGCTCCTACGAGCAGTACTTC

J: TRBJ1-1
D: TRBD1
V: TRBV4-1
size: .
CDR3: CASSRPGQGQNTEAFF
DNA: TGCGCCAGCAGCCGGCCGGGACAGGGGCAGAACACTGAAGCTTTCTTT

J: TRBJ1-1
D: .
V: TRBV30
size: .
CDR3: CAWSLGYTEAFF
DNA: TGTGCCTGGAGTTTAGGATACACTGAAGCTTTCTTT

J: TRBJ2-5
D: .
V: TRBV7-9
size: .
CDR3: CASSSPEVSKETQYF
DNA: TGTGCCAGCAGCTCTCCAGAAGTCAGCAAAGAGACCCAGTACTTC

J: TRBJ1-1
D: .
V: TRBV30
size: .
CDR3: CAWSVLPLTEAFF
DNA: TGTGCCTGGAGTGTATTACCCCTCACTGAAGCTTTCTTT

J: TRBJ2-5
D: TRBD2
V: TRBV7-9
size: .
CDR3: CASSLVGGGGGSSETQYF
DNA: TGTGCCAGCAGCTTAGTGGGCGGCGGGGGTGGATCTTCGGAGACCCAGTACTTC

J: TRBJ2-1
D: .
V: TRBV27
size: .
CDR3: CASRRGIYDEQFF
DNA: TGTGCCAGCAGAAGGGGGATTTACGATGAGCAGTTCTTC

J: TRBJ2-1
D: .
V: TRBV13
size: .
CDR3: CASSLGGSGRFF
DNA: TGTGCCAGCAGCTTAGGCGGGTCCGGGCGGTTCTTC

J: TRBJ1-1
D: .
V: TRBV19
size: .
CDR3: CASSIAERPPTNTEAFF
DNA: TGTGCCAGTAGTATAGCGGAGAGGCCCCCGACGAACACTGAAGCTTTCTTT

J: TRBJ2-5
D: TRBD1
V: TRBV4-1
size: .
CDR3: CASSQRPGQQETQYF
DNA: TGCGCCAGCAGCCAACGCCCGGGACAGCAAGAGACCCAGTACTTC

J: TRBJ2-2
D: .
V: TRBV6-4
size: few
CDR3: CASSAGVDTGELFF
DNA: TGTGCCAGCAGTGCGGGGGTGGACACCGGGGAGCTGTTTTTT

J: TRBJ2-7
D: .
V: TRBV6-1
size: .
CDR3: CASSEFRGIDYEQYF
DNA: TGTGCCAGCAGTGAATTCAGGGGAATCGACTACGAGCAGTACTTC

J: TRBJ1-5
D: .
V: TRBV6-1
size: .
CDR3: CASSDGVIEYSNQPQHF
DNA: TGTGCCAGCAGCGACGGCGTAATCGAATATAGCAATCAGCCCCAGCATTTT

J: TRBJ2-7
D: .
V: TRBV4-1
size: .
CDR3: CASSQEVYGTYEQYF
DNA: TGCGCCAGCAGCCAAGAGGTCTACGGAACCTACGAGCAGTACTTC

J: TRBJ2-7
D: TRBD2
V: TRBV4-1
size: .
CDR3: CASSPIPGLASYEQYF
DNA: TGCGCCAGCAGCCCTATTCCGGGACTAGCGTCCTACGAGCAGTACTTC

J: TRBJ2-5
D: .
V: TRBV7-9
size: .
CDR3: CASSFRQGSQETQYF
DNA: TGTGCCAGCAGCTTCCGTCAGGGGTCTCAAGAGACCCAGTACTTC

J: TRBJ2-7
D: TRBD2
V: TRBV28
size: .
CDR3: CASSPRPWTSEPYEQYF
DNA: TGTGCCAGCAGTCCCAGACCCTGGACTAGCGAACCCTACGAGCAGTACTTC

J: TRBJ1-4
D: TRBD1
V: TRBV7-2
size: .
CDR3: CASSQWGQYNEKLFF
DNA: TGTGCCAGCAGCCAGTGGGGACAGTATAATGAAAAACTGTTTTTT

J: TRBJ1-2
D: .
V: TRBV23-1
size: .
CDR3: CASSQTGGTYYGYTF
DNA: TGCGCCAGCAGTCAGACGGGAGGTACCTACTATGGCTACACCTTC

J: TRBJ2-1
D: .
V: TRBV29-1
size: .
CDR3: CSVEDLGAYSSYNEQFF
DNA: TGCAGCGTTGAAGATCTGGGGGCGTATAGCTCCTACAATGAGCAGTTCTTC

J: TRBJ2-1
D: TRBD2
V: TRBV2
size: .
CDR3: CASSDTSGRAEANEQFF
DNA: TGTGCCAGCAGTGATACTAGCGGGAGGGCCGAAGCCAATGAGCAGTTCTTC

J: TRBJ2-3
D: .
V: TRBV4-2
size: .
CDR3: CASSQVGRGESTDTQYF
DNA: TGTGCCAGCAGCCAAGTTGGAAGGGGGGAGAGCACAGATACGCAGTATTTT

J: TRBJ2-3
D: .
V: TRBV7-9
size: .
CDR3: CASSSTAVYTDTQYF
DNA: TGTGCCAGCAGCTCAACAGCGGTGTACACAGATACGCAGTATTTT

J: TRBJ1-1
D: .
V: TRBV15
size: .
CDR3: CATSRVPAEVNTEAFF
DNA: TGTGCCACCAGCAGAGTTCCGGCGGAGGTAAACACTGAAGCTTTCTTT

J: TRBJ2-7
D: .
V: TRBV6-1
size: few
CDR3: CASRAESSYEQYF
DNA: TGTGCCAGCAGGGCAGAGAGCTCCTACGAGCAGTACTTC